A selection of T cell receptor beta chains follows, all from one sample in a study of shared clonotypes between healthy human individuals. Clones were sequenced by immunoSEQ multiplex PCR, and TCRdb holds only the in-frame ones, with some missing. Counted here are about 610,000 clones, roughly 96% occurring once; the ten biggest clones make up less than 0.12%. Sequences were obtained from naive CD8+ T cells sorted from blood. Receptors were obtained from a woman aged 25 to 39 in good health. CDR3s include the opening cysteine and the closing phenylalanine or tryptophan. Fields, in order: V gene, CDR3 length, clone size, J gene, D gene, CDR3 protein, CDR3 DNA. D genes are given only for firm matches. Clone size is stated in some rows and not others, as once, few, many or a class when expanded.

V: TRBV7-9; length: 11; size: -; J: TRBJ2-6; D: -; CDR3: CASSLNIVLTF; DNA: TGTGCCAGCAGCTTGAACATCGTCCTGACTTTC
V: TRBV12-5; length: 15; size: -; J: TRBJ2-3; D: TRBD1; CDR3: CASGSGTGYTDTQYF; DNA: TGTGCTAGTGGTTCGGGGACAGGATACACAGATACGCAGTATTTT
V: TRBV7-2; length: 13; size: -; J: TRBJ2-1; D: -; CDR3: CASSLDGEDREFF; DNA: TGTGCCAGCAGCTTAGATGGGGAAGATAGGGAGTTCTTC
V: TRBV10-2; length: 13; size: -; J: TRBJ2-3; D: -; CDR3: CASSDHFTDTQYF; DNA: TGCGCCAGCAGTGACCACTTCACAGATACGCAGTATTTT
V: TRBV11-2; length: 15; size: -; J: TRBJ2-7; D: -; CDR3: CASSYDRRRTYEQYF; DNA: TGTGCCAGCAGTTATGACAGGCGACGTACCTACGAGCAGTACTTC
V: TRBV30; length: 16; size: -; J: TRBJ2-5; D: TRBD2; CDR3: CAWSWAGVGFSETQYF; DNA: TGTGCCTGGAGTTGGGCGGGAGTAGGTTTTAGCGAGACCCAGTACTTC
V: TRBV7-8; length: 15; size: -; J: TRBJ2-1; D: TRBD2; CDR3: CASSLVISGVDEQFF; DNA: TGTGCCAGCAGCTTAGTGATTAGCGGGGTGGATGAGCAGTTCTTC
V: TRBV28; length: 13; size: once; J: TRBJ2-2; D: -; CDR3: CASSFKGTGELFF; DNA: TGTGCCAGCAGTTTTAAGGGGACCGGGGAGCTGTTTTTT
V: TRBV6-1; length: 15; size: -; J: TRBJ1-2; D: -; CDR3: CASSERRSGDYGYTF; DNA: TGTGCCAGCAGTGAAAGGCGATCCGGGGACTATGGCTACACCTTC
V: TRBV5-6; length: 16; size: -; J: TRBJ1-1; D: -; CDR3: CASSPQNYRMNTEAFF; DNA: TGTGCCAGCAGCCCCCAAAACTATAGAATGAACACTGAAGCTTTCTTT
V: TRBV15; length: 14; size: -; J: TRBJ2-3; D: -; CDR3: CATRAALPTDTQYF; DNA: TGTGCCACCCGGGCCGCCCTCCCCACAGATACGCAGTATTTT
V: TRBV5-1; length: 16; size: -; J: TRBJ1-4; D: -; CDR3: CASSPGGAGANEKLFF; DNA: TGCGCCAGCAGCCCTGGGGGGGCAGGGGCGAACGAAAAACTGTTTTTT
V: TRBV5-6; length: 15; size: -; J: TRBJ2-7; D: TRBD1; CDR3: CASSWGGQGAREQYF; DNA: TGTGCCAGCAGCTGGGGCGGACAGGGGGCTCGGGAGCAGTACTTC
V: TRBV6-1; length: 16; size: -; J: TRBJ2-7; D: -; CDR3: CASSEGSGRRGYEQYF; DNA: TGTGCCAGCAGTGAAGGGTCCGGGCGGAGGGGCTACGAGCAGTACTTC
V: TRBV14; length: 14; size: -; J: TRBJ2-7; D: -; CDR3: CASKKRGSSYEQYF; DNA: TGTGCCAGCAAGAAGAGGGGGAGCTCCTACGAGCAGTACTTC
V: TRBV30; length: 14; size: -; J: TRBJ2-7; D: -; CDR3: CAWRRVGAGYEQYF; DNA: TGTGCCTGGAGAAGGGTGGGAGCGGGCTACGAGCAGTACTTC
V: TRBV2; length: 13; size: -; J: TRBJ1-2; D: TRBD1; CDR3: CATRTGDNYGYTF; DNA: TGTGCCACAAGGACAGGCGATAACTATGGCTACACCTTC
V: TRBV5-1; length: 14; size: few; J: TRBJ2-5; D: -; CDR3: CASSVSGSAETQYF; DNA: TGCGCCAGCAGCGTGTCCGGTAGCGCTGAGACCCAGTACTTC
V: TRBV4-1; length: 14; size: -; J: TRBJ1-4; D: -; CDR3: CASSGSWSGEKLFF; DNA: TGCGCCAGCAGCGGGAGTTGGTCGGGTGAAAAACTGTTTTTT
V: TRBV4-1; length: 16; size: -; J: TRBJ2-1; D: TRBD2; CDR3: CASSGRGAGAHNEQFF; DNA: TGCGCCAGCAGCGGGCGGGGAGCGGGAGCCCACAATGAGCAGTTCTTC
V: TRBV4-2; length: 13; size: -; J: TRBJ2-7; D: -; CDR3: CASTATETYEQYF; DNA: TGTGCCAGCACCGCGACAGAGACCTACGAGCAGTACTTC
V: TRBV10-2; length: 17; size: -; J: TRBJ2-1; D: TRBD2; CDR3: CASSESRGLDERGEQFF; DNA: TGCGCCAGCAGTGAGTCTAGGGGACTAGACGAGAGGGGTGAGCAGTTCTTC
V: TRBV6-1; length: 12; size: -; J: TRBJ2-1; D: -; CDR3: CASISGWNEQFF; DNA: TGTGCCAGCATATCAGGTTGGAATGAGCAGTTCTTC
V: TRBV29-1; length: 13; size: -; J: TRBJ2-1; D: TRBD1; CDR3: CSVPGQGVNEQFF; DNA: TGCAGCGTCCCGGGACAGGGAGTCAATGAGCAGTTCTTC
V: TRBV28; length: 17; size: -; J: TRBJ2-1; D: -; CDR3: CASSLFFKTVSYNEQFF; DNA: TGTGCCAGCAGTTTATTCTTCAAGACAGTCTCCTACAATGAGCAGTTCTTC
V: TRBV30; length: 12; size: -; J: TRBJ1-1; D: -; CDR3: CAWSVGFTEAFF; DNA: TGTGCCTGGAGTGTAGGATTCACTGAAGCTTTCTTT
V: TRBV7-6; length: 14; size: -; J: TRBJ2-7; D: -; CDR3: CASSLAGGPYEQYF; DNA: TGTGCCAGCAGCTTAGCGGGCGGACCCTACGAGCAGTACTTC